The entry below gives a single T cell receptor beta chain sequence along with its context. This same CDR3 is encoded by further DNA sequences in the sample. The data stem from a study of blood T cell repertoires in COVID-19. Study overall: The origin of the acute and convalescent COVID-19 samples was the United States, Italy and Spain. T cells, B-cell-depleted T cells, or PBMCs supplied cDNA or gDNA.

Trimming removed 4 bases from V and 0 bases from J, with 8 bases in between. Germline CDR1 and CDR2: SGHNT and YYREEE (reference sequence). The CDR3 loop spans 14 amino acids. In the authors' workflow: How many nucleated cells were present was estimated from reference gene primer amplification. The protocol was immunoSEQ multiplex PCR, while the TCRdb copy is restricted to in-frame clones and leaves out a portion. The V and J calls and clone size were taken over from that table, and D and trimming were inferred from the DNA. The sample consists of a few hundred thousand clones, about 85% of them appearing once.

The chain has TRBV5-4 and TRBJ1-3; D may be TRBD1 (6 bases). The TCR originated in a man aged 18 to 30 with active or convalescent COVID-19. Material for sequencing was peripheral blood. CDR3 in amino acids: CASSLTGSGNTIYF. In DNA, the CDR3 is TGTGCCAGCAGCCTGACAGGCTCTGGAAACACCATATATTTT.